This T cell receptor (beta chain) derives from a study of blood T cell repertoires in COVID-19 (dated by TCRdb to the early 2020s). Context from the whole study: Samples covering the acute and convalescent phases of COVID-19 were provided by collaborators in the United States, Italy and Spain. Sample metadata almost always included a de-identified subject ID, COVID-19 status, age in years and sex. Samples were obtained from the ongoing ImmuneRACE study (first 160 participants) and from about 1,300 subjects provided by 6 global collaborators. The prospective study material was composed of cDNA or gDNA derived from T cells, B-cell-depleted T cells, or PBMCs. Subjects who had been exposed to COVID-19, were actively infected with it, or had recovered from it provided the deeply sampled blood TCRbeta repertoires that made up the dataset. Where available, HLA class I and class II types were taken from metadata supplied by the sample provider and were not determined by assay-based typing. A freely available public database, intended as a resource for researchers studying the immune response to SARS-CoV-2, is where the repertoires were released.

As regards this clone: The antigen it recognizes is unknown. No base-level quality is on record; no much larger clone is a single base apart.

For CDR1 and CDR2, the germline V gene (reference sequence) lists SGHKS and YYEKEE. From its cysteine to its phenylalanine, the CDR3 spans 13 amino acids. The DNA shown is the 39-base CDR3, in frame from base 1. V drops 5 bases and J drops 4 bases, leaving 12 bases in between. The immunoSEQ Assay, a bias-controlled multiplex PCR, was used to amplify TCRbeta CDR3 regions from genomic DNA. As for the authors' bioinformatics: Within the assay, amplification of reference gene primers was used to estimate how many nucleated cells each sample contained. To quantify the absolute abundance of each unique TCRbeta CDR3 rearrangement, sequence reads were collapsed and filtered. For each sample, productive Simpson clonality was calculated as the square root of Simpson's diversity index across productive rearrangements. What TCRdb holds here is the immuneACCESS table cut down to in-frame rearrangements. Part of the clones is not present; checked against another copy, under half of the missing clones reflect an unresolved V gene, and the others are unexplained. V, J and clone size derive from that table, while D and trimming were established from the DNA sequence. In all, the sample holds 31,000 or so clones, and 80% to 90% of those were seen once. Roughly 22% of the sample rests with the top ten.

Each collaborating institution followed its own protocols to collect whole blood in K2EDTA tubes. For TCRbeta analysis, collaborators shipped samples in one of three forms: frozen whole blood, isolated PBMCs, or DNA extracted from either of those sample types. Summary of the overall study and its limitations: How much clinical and demographic metadata was included differed by source and by participant, and the metadata was provided uncurated.

The sequencing sample was made of peripheral blood. The chain was built from TRBV5-5 and TRBJ1-2, with the D gene uncertain. The TCR originated in a human donor with active COVID-19. The donor label of this sample is uncertain. Here the CDR3 is given as CASSPRFPYGYTF. The DNA is as follows: TGTGCCAGCAGTCCGCGTTTTCCCTATGGCTACACCTTC.